This T cell receptor (beta chain) was sequenced in a study of T cell responses to AZD1222 COVID-19 vaccine. Study results and limitations: Most donors were white British, females outnumbered males, and clonal diversity was possibly underestimated.

Comments on this clone: Its antigen is still unknown.

The CDR3 extends over 14 amino acids. The V end lost 1 base, the J end lost 0 bases, and 7 bases lay between the germline ends. Per germline, CDR1 SGHTA and CDR2 FQGNSA. The assay was immunoSEQ multiplex PCR, and TCRdb's table has in-frame clones only and misses some. This sample has about 85,000 clones, with about 90% found just once. The starting material was peripheral blood, obtained on day 0 of AZD1222 vaccination. This sequence joins TRBV7-2 and TRBJ2-7; D ambiguous. The TCR was taken from an adult in good health. Here the CDR3 reads CASSLEYSSYEQYF. For the CDR3, the DNA is TGTGCCAGCAGCTTAGAGTACAGCTCCTACGAGCAGTACTTC.